This is a list of T cell receptor beta chains from one sample in a study of Graves' ophthalmopathy and Graves' hyperthyroidism. TCRdb redid the calling of the multiplex PCR reads with MiXCR, one entry per CDR3 protein. The profile shows around 670,000 distinct CDR3 sequences, roughly 40% of them singletons. Material for sequencing was peripheral blood. The receptors derive from an adult man with Graves' ophthalmopathy. The CDR3 runs from the conserved cysteine through the conserved F or W. A D gene is named only where the DNA matches it firmly. Clone sizes are given selectively: once, few, many, or a class where the clone is expanded.

clone_size	d_call	j_call	v_call	cdr3_nt	cdr3_aa
.	.	TRBJ2-2	TRBV10-3	TGTGCCAGCAGCGGGGGACAGTCGAACACCGGGGAGCTGTTTTTT	CASSGGQSNTGELFF
many	.	TRBJ1-6	TRBV13	TGTGCCAGCAGCCCCTTGAATTCACCCCTCCACTTT	CASSPLNSPLHF
.	.	TRBJ1-4	TRBV29-1	TGCAGCGTTCAAGGGGCGGGTGTTGTCGACGAAAAACTGTTTTTT	CSVQGAGVVDEKLFF
many	.	TRBJ1-2	TRBV2	TGTGCCAGCAGTGAACGGCAGAACTATGGCTACACCTTC	CASSERQNYGYTF
.	.	TRBJ1-1	TRBV9	TGTGCCAGCAGATCCGGTGGGTCCACTGAAGCTTTCTTT	CASRSGGSTEAFF
few	.	TRBJ1-5	TRBV20-1	TGCAGTGCTAGCGGGGGGTTCAATCAGCCCCAGCATTTT	CSASGGFNQPQHF
few	TRBD1	TRBJ2-1	TRBV25-1	TGTGCCAGCAGTGACTCAGACAGGGCAGTCAATGAGCAGTTCTTC	CASSDSDRAVNEQFF
.	.	TRBJ1-1	TRBV29-1	TGCAGCGTCCTAGCGGGAATGAACACTGAAGCTTTCTTT	CSVLAGMNTEAFF
once	TRBD1	TRBJ2-7	TRBV4-2	TGTGCCAGCAGCCAAACCGGGACAGAGGTCTACGAGCAGTACTTC	CASSQTGTEVYEQYF
.	.	TRBJ2-6	TRBV19	TGTGCCAGTAGTATCCGGGGGCCCACTGGGGCCAACGTCCTGACTTTC	CASSIRGPTGANVLTF
.	.	TRBJ2-5	TRBV20-1	TGCAGTGCTCCGGACCAAAACACCGGGGGACACCAAGAGACCCAGTACTTC	CSAPDQNTGGHQETQYF
once	.	TRBJ2-7	TRBV29-1	TGTGCCTGGACCCCCGGTAGCGAGTACGAGCAGTACTTC	CAWTPGSEYEQYF
.	TRBD1	TRBJ2-2	TRBV29-1	TGCAGCGTTGATGTTACAGGGGGCGCGGGCGGGGAGCTGTTTTTT	CSVDVTGGAGGELFF
.	.	TRBJ2-7	TRBV20-1	TGCAGCCCACTAGCATTTAGCTCCGAGCAGTACTTC	CSPLAFSSEQYF
few	TRBD1	TRBJ1-1	TRBV14	TGTGCCAGCAGCCATAAAACAGGGGGCGGCCACACTGAAGCTTTCTTT	CASSHKTGGGHTEAFF
many	.	TRBJ1-2	TRBV29-1	TGCAGCGTTGATTGGAACTATGGCTACACCTTC	CSVDWNYGYTF
few	.	TRBJ1-6	TRBV4-1	TGCGCCAGCAGCCAGGCCCTCTCTTCACCCCTCCACTTT	CASSQALSSPLHF
many	TRBD1	TRBJ1-5	TRBV19	TGTGCCAGTAGTGTCGGGACAGCCAATCAGCCCCAGCATTTT	CASSVGTANQPQHF
.	.	TRBJ1-1	TRBV20-1	TGCAGTGCTAGAGTTGGGGATGACACTGAAGCTTTCTTT	CSARVGDDTEAFF
many	TRBD2	TRBJ2-7	TRBV10-3	TGTGCCATGGGAGGGCATGAGCAGTACTTC	CAMGGHEQYF
few	.	TRBJ2-2	TRBV19	TGTGCCAGTAGTATAGGGCCATACACCGGGGAGCTGTTTTTT	CASSIGPYTGELFF
many	.	TRBJ2-5	TRBV29-1	TGCAGCGTTGAAGGCGTTAGCCGGGAGACCCAGTACTTC	CSVEGVSRETQYF
.	TRBD1	TRBJ1-6	TRBV5-1	TGCGCCAGCAGCTCTATGGACAGGGGGGGCAATTCACCCCTCCACTTT	CASSSMDRGGNSPLHF
few	.	TRBJ2-7	TRBV20-1	TGCAGTGCTAGAGAGACAAATCAAAGGTACGAGCAGTACTTC	CSARETNQRYEQYF
.	.	TRBJ1-2	TRBV29-1	TGCAGCGTTGAAAAGTTCGGGAGTTTGGGGGATGGCTACACCTTC	CSVEKFGSLGDGYTF
few	.	TRBJ1-3	TRBV6-1	TGTGCCAGCAGTGAAGGTTCAGGGAGAAACACCATATATTTT	CASSEGSGRNTIYF
once	TRBD1	TRBJ1-4	TRBV24-1	TGTGCCACCCATCGTAGCAGGGACAGGGGGCGCAGAGATGAAAAACTGTTTTTT	CATHRSRDRGRRDEKLFF
few	.	TRBJ1-1	TRBV20-1	TGCAGTGCCGTCGCTGGGGGTGGGGCTGAAGCTTTCTTT	CSAVAGGGAEAFF
many	TRBD1	TRBJ2-5	TRBV7-3	TGTGCCAGCAGCTTATCAGGGGGCGCGACCCAGTACTTC	CASSLSGGATQYF
many	.	TRBJ1-3	TRBV7-6	TGTGCCAGCAGCTTGGGGACTGCCAGGGCTGGAAACACCATATATTTT	CASSLGTARAGNTIYF
many	.	TRBJ1-6	TRBV6-1	TGTGCCAGCAGTGAATTCCAGGGCCTGAATTCACCCCTCCACTTT	CASSEFQGLNSPLHF
many	.	TRBJ1-1	TRBV25-1	TGTGCCAGCAGTGAATTGGGCCCGACTGAAGCTTTCTTT	CASSELGPTEAFF
.	TRBD2	TRBJ2-5	TRBV7-2	TGTGCCAGCAGCTTTAAATCGGGGGGAGCAGAGACCCAGTACTTC	CASSFKSGGAETQYF
.	.	TRBJ1-4	TRBV15	TGTGCCACAAGCAGAAACAGGGTGGATGAAAAAGTGTTTTTT	CATSRNRVDEKVFF
.	.	TRBJ2-5	TRBV10-3	TGTGCCAGCAGTTACAGCGGAGGGGGCGAGACCCAGTACTTC	CASSYSGGGETQYF
many	.	TRBJ2-5	TRBV29-1	TGCAGCGTTGGGGCAGATAAGGAGACCCAGTACTTC	CSVGADKETQYF
many	.	TRBJ2-2	TRBV25-1	TGTGCCAGCAAGGCGACAGGGAACACCGGGGAGCTGTTTTTT	CASKATGNTGELFF
.	TRBD2	TRBJ2-7	TRBV11-2	TGTGCCAGCAGCTTTAGCGCTCTCACTAGCGGGAGGACCTACGAGCAGTACTTC	CASSFSALTSGRTYEQYF
.	.	TRBJ2-5	TRBV29-1	TGCAGCGAGCCGGGACGGGGGCTCCAAGAGACCCAGTACTTC	CSEPGRGLQETQYF
.	.	TRBJ2-7	TRBV25-1	TGTGCCAGCAGTGCATCAGGGACCTATACCTACGAGCAGTACTTC	CASSASGTYTYEQYF
many	.	TRBJ1-2	TRBV29-1	TGCAGCCCAAACCGGAGGCCACGCTATTTTGGCTACACCTTC	CSPNRRPRYFGYTF
.	TRBD1	TRBJ1-4	TRBV10-3	TGTGCCATCAGGACAGGGGGGAATGAAAAACTGTTTTTT	CAIRTGGNEKLFF
few	.	TRBJ2-5	TRBV7-9	TGTGCCAGCAGCCCTACAGGGCTATCCAGGGAGACCCAGTACTTC	CASSPTGLSRETQYF
few	.	TRBJ2-5	TRBV2	TGTGCCAGCAGTTTCCCAAAGCCGTACCAAGAGACCCAGTACTTC	CASSFPKPYQETQYF
.	.	TRBJ1-3	TRBV25-1	TGTGCCAGCAGCTCCCTGTCAAGGGACTACACCATATATTTT	CASSSLSRDYTIYF
.	.	TRBJ2-2	TRBV25-1	TGTGCCAGCACCTTAGGCCTGGAGCTGTTTTTT	CASTLGLELFF
.	TRBD1	TRBJ1-1	TRBV6-1	TGTGCCAGCGTAGGGACAGGGACCGCTGAAGCTTTCTTT	CASVGTGTAEAFF
many	TRBD2	TRBJ2-7	TRBV2	TGTGCCCTGCGGGTCCGGGGGGGCCGCGACGAGCAGTACTTC	CALRVRGGRDEQYF
.	.	TRBJ1-2	TRBV4-2	TGTGCCAGCAGCCAACCCGGTAAAACAGGCCCCAAGGGGGGCTACACCTTC	CASSQPGKTGPKGGYTF
once	.	TRBJ2-7	TRBV10-3	TGTGCCAGCAGAAAGACCGGGACCGTAAGGTACGAGCAGTACTTC	CASRKTGTVRYEQYF
few	TRBD2	TRBJ2-5	TRBV20-1	TGCAGTGCTAGAGGCCGGGCGGGGGGGCAAGAGACCCAGTACTTC	CSARGRAGGQETQYF
.	.	TRBJ2-1	TRBV25-1	TGTGCCAGCAGTGGCAAGTGGGATGAGCAGTTCTTC	CASSGKWDEQFF
few	.	TRBJ2-7	TRBV7-9	TGTGCCAGCAGCTTAGGAGGCCAGGGAAACATGTACGAGCAGTACTTC	CASSLGGQGNMYEQYF
.	TRBD1	TRBJ2-6	TRBV19	TGTGCCAGTATAAAGACAGGGTTTGACGCTGGGGCCAACGTCCTGACTTTC	CASIKTGFDAGANVLTF
.	TRBD2	TRBJ2-7	TRBV2	TGTGCCAGCAGTTTGGCGACAGCGGGGAGGGAGCAGTACTTC	CASSLATAGREQYF
few	.	TRBJ1-2	TRBV9	TGTGCCAGCAGCGTAGCCGGCAGGGGCAGCTATGGCTACACCTTC	CASSVAGRGSYGYTF
.	.	TRBJ1-5	TRBV6-1	TGTGCCAGCAGTCTCGGGTTTGCCGACAATAGCAATCAGCCCCAGCATTTT	CASSLGFADNSNQPQHF
.	.	TRBJ1-1	TRBV20-1	TGCAGTGCCCCTAGAGCGACAGGTGGATGGAACACTGAAGCTTTCTTT	CSAPRATGGWNTEAFF
.	TRBD1	TRBJ1-1	TRBV5-5	TGCACCAGCAGCGTCGGACAGGGAATAACTGAAGCTTTCTTT	CTSSVGQGITEAFF